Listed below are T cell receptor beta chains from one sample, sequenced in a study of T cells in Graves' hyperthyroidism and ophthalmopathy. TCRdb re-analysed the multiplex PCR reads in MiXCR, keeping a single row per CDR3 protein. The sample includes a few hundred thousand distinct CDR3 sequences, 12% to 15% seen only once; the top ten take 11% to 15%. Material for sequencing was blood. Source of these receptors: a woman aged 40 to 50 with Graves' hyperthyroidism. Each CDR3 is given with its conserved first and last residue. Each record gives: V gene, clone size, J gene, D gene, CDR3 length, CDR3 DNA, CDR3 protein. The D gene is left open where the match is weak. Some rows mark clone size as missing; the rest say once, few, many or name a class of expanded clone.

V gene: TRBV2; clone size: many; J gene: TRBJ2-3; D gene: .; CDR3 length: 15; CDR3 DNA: TGTGCCAGCAGCGGAGCGGGTCGAAGCACAGATACGCAGTATTTT; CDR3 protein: CASSGAGRSTDTQYF
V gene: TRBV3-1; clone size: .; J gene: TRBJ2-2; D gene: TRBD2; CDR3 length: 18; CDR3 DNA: TGTGCCAGCAGCCAAGTTGTCGGGGCGGGAGGGAACACCGGGGAGCTGTTTTTT; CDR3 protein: CASSQVVGAGGNTGELFF
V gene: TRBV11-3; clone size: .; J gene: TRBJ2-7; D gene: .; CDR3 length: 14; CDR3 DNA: TGTGCCAGCTCTCCCACGGCCGGGAACTACGAGCAGTACTTC; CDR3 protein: CASSPTAGNYEQYF
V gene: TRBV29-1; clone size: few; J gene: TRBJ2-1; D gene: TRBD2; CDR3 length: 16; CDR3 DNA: TGCAGCGTCGGACTAGCGGGAGGTGTTTCCTACAATGAGCAGTTCTTC; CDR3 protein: CSVGLAGGVSYNEQFF
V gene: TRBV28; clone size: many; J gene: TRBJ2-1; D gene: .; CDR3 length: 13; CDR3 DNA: TGTGCCAGCAGTTTATCCGGGACAATTCGGCAGTTCTTC; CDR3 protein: CASSLSGTIRQFF
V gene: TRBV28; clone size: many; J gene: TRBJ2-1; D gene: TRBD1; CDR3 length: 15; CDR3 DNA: TGTGCCAGCAGACGAACCGGGACAGGGGCCAATGAGCAGTTCTTC; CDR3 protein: CASRRTGTGANEQFF
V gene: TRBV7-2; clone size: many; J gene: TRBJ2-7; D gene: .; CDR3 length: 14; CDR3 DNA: TGTGCCAGCAGCTTAGGCGGCTATGAGCGCGAGCAGTACTTC; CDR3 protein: CASSLGGYEREQYF
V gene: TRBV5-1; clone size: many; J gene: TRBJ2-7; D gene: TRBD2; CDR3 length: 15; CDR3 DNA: TGCGCCAGCAGCTTGGGGGGGACTAGCGGCTACGAGCAGTACTTC; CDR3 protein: CASSLGGTSGYEQYF
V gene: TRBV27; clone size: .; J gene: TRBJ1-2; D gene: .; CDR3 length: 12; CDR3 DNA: TGTGCCAGCATGCCGGGAAACTATGGCTGCACCTTC; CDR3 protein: CASMPGNYGCTF
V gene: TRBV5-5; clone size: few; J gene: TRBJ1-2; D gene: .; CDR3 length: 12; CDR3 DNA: TGTGCCAGCAGCGGGACTTTTTATGGCTACACCTTC; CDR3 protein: CASSGTFYGYTF
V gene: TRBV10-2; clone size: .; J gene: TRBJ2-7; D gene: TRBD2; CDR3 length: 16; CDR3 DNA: TGCGCCAGCAGTGAGCTTGAAATAGCGGGGAACTACGAGCAGTACTTC; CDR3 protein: CASSELEIAGNYEQYF
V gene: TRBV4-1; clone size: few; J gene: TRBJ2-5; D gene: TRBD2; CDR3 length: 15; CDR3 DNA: TGCGCCAGCAGCCATTTGCCGGGGGGAGGAGAGACCCAGTACTTC; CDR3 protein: CASSHLPGGGETQYF
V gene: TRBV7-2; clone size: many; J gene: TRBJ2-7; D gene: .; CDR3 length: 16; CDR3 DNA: TGTGCCAGCAGCCCCTCCCCGGGGGGCGCCCCCTACGAGCAGTACTTC; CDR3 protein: CASSPSPGGAPYEQYF
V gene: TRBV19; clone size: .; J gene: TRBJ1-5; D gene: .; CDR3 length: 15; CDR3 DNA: TGTGCCAGTAGTATTGGTATGGGAGAAAATCAGCCCCAGCATTTT; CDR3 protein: CASSIGMGENQPQHF
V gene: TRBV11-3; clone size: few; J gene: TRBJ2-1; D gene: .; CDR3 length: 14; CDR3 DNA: TGTGCCAGCAGCTTCCCCATGCAAAACAATGAGCAGTTCTTC; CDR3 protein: CASSFPMQNNEQFF
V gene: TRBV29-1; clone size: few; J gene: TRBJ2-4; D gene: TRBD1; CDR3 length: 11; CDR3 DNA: TGCAGCGCAAACAGGGGAAACATTCAGTACTTC; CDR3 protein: CSANRGNIQYF
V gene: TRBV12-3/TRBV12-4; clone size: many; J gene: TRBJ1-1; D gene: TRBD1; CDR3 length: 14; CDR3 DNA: TGTGCCAGCAGGTTTGACAGGGTCGGCGCTGAAGCTTTCTTT; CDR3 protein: CASRFDRVGAEAFF
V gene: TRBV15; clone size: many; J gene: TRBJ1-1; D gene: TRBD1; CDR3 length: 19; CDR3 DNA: TGTGCCACCCAGAGATTGAGGGGGCTAGGGGGGTCAGCGAACACTGAAGCTTTCTTT; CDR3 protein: CATQRLRGLGGSANTEAFF
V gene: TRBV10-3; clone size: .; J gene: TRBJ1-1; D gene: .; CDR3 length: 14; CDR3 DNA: TGTGCCATCAGTGAGGGGGGGAGCGCCACTGAAGCTTTCTTT; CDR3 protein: CAISEGGSATEAFF
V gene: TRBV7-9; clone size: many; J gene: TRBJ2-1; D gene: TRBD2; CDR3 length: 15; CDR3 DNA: TGTGCCAGCAGCTTACAGACTAGCTTTGGGCATGAGCAGTTCTTC; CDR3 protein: CASSLQTSFGHEQFF
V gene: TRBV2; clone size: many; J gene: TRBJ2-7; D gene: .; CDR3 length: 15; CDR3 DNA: TGTGCCAGTTCCCGGGGGGGACAGAGCTCCTACGAGCAGTACTTC; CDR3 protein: CASSRGGQSSYEQYF
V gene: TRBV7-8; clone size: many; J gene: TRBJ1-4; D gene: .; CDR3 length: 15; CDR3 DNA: TGTGCCAGCAGCTCCGACAGGAAGCAGAATGAAAAACTGTTTTTT; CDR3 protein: CASSSDRKQNEKLFF
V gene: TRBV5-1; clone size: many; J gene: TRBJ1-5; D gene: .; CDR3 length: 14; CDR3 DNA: TGCGCCAGCAGCACCGGACACAGCAATCAGCCCCAGCATTTT; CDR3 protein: CASSTGHSNQPQHF
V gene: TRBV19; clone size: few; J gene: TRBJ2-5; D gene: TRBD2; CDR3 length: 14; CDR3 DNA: TGTGCCAGTAGCTCGGGACTAGAGAGAGAGACCCAGTACTTC; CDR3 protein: CASSSGLERETQYF
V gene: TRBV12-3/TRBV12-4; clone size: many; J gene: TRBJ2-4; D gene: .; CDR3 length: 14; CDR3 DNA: TGTGCCAGCAGTTTAGGAGCGGGCAAAAACATTCAGTACTTC; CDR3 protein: CASSLGAGKNIQYF
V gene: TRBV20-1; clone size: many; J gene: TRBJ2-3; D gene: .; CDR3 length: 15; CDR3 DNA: TGCAGTGCTAGTGGGGATGGGAAAAACACAGATACGCAGTATTTT; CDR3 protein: CSASGDGKNTDTQYF
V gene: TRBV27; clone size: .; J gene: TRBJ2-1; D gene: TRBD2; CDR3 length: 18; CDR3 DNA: TGTGCCAGCAGTGTCCCGGGACTAGCGGGAGGGTCCTACAATGAGCAGTTCTTC; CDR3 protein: CASSVPGLAGGSYNEQFF
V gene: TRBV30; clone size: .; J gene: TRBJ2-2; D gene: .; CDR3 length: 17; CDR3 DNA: TGTGCCTGGATGAGGAAGGGGACCGCACGGGACACCGGGGAGCTGTTTTTT; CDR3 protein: CAWMRKGTARDTGELFF
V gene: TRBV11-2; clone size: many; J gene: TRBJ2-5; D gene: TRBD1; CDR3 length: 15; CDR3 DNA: TGTGCCAGCAGCTTAGGGGGACAGTACCAAGAGACCCAGTACTTC; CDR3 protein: CASSLGGQYQETQYF
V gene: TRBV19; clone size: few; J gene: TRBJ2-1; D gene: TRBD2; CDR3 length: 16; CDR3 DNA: TGTGCCAGTAGTCCCTGGACTAGCGGGAGTCACAATGAGCAGTTCTTC; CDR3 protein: CASSPWTSGSHNEQFF
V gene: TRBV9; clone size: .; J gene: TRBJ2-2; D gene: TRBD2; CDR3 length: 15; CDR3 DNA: TGTGCCAGCAGCGTAATTAGCGGGAGGGCCGGGGAGCTGTTTTTT; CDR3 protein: CASSVISGRAGELFF
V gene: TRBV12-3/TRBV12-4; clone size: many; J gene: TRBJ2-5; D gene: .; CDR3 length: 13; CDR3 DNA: TGTGCCAGCAGCCCCTACGGCCAAGAGACCCAGTACTTC; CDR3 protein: CASSPYGQETQYF
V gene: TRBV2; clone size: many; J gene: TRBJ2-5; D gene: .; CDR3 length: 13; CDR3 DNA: TGTGCCAGCAGCCTAGGACAGTCTGAGATCCAGTACTTC; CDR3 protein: CASSLGQSEIQYF
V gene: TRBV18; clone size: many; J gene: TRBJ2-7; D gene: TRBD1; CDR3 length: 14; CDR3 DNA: TGTGCCAGCTCTCGACAGGGTGCCACCTACGAGCAGTACTTC; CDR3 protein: CASSRQGATYEQYF
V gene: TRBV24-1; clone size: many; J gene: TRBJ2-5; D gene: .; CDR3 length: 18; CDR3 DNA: TGTGCCACCAGTGATCCTAAAGACAGAGGAAGAAAGGCAGAGACCCAGTACTTC; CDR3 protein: CATSDPKDRGRKAETQYF
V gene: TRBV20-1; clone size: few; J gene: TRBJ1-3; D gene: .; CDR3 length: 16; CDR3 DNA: TGCAGTGCTAGAGATGTGAGGTTATACTCTGGAAACACCATATATTTT; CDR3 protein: CSARDVRLYSGNTIYF
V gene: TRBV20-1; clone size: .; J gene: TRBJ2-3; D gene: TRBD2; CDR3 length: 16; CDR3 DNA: TGCAGTGCTGCGGGTATTAGCGGGAGGCCCGGCGTTGAGCAGTATTTT; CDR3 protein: CSAAGISGRPGVEQYF
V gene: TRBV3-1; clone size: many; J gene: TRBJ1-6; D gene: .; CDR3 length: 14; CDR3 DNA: TGTGCCAGCAGCCAAGATGTGAGGGATTCACCCCTCCACTTT; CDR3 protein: CASSQDVRDSPLHF
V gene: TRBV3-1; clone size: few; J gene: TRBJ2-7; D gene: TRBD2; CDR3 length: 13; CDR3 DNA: TGTGCCAGCGGGGCTAGCGGGAGTTACGGGCAGTACTTC; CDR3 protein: CASGASGSYGQYF
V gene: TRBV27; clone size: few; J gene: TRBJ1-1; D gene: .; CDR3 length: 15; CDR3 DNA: TGTGCCAGCAGTTTATCGATTGGTCCGAACACTGAAGCTTTCTTT; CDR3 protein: CASSLSIGPNTEAFF
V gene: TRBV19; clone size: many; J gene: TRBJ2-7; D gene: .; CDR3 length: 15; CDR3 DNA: TGTGCCAGTAGTATTCAGCGAGACAGTATCCACGAGCAGTACTTC; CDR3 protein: CASSIQRDSIHEQYF
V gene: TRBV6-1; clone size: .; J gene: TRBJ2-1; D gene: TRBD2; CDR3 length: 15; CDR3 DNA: TGTGCCAGCAACGGACTAGCGGGAGGTGTCAATGAGCAGTTCTTC; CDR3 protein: CASNGLAGGVNEQFF
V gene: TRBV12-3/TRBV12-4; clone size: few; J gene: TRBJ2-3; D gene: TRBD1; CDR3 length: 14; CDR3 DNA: TGTGCCAGCAGTCACAGGACAGGGACAGATACGCAGTATTTT; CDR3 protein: CASSHRTGTDTQYF
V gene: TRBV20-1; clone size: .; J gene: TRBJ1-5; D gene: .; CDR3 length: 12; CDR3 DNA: TGCGGTGCTAGAGAGAGCAATCAGCCCCAGCATTTT; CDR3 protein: CGARESNQPQHF
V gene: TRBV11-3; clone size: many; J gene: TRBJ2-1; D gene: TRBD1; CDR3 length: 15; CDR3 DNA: TGTGCCAGCAGCTTTGGGACAGGGGTTTACAATGAGCAGTTCTTC; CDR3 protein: CASSFGTGVYNEQFF
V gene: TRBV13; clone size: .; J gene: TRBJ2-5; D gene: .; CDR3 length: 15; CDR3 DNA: TGTGCCAGCAGCTTAGGCCGCAGGGGCCAAGAGACCCAGTACTTC; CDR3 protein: CASSLGRRGQETQYF
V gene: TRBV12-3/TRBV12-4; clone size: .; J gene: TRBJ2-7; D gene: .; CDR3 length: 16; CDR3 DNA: TGTGCCAGCAGTTTGTCCGGGACAAGAAGCTCCTACGAGCAGTACTTC; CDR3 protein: CASSLSGTRSSYEQYF
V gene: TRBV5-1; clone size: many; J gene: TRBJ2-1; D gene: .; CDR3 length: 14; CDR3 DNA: TGCGCCAGCAGCTTGGAGTCGGGATACAATGAGCAGTTCTTC; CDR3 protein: CASSLESGYNEQFF
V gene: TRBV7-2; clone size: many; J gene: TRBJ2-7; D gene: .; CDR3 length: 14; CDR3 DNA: TGTGCCAGCAGCTTATCAGTGGGCTCCTACGAGCAGTACTTC; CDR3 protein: CASSLSVGSYEQYF
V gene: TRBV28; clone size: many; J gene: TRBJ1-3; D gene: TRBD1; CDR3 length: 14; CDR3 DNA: TGTGCCGCAGAGGGACAGGGTATGGCAAACACCATATATTTT; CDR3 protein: CAAEGQGMANTIYF
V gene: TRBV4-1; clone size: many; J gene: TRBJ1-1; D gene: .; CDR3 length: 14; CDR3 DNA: TGCGCCAGCAGCCAAGACCGCGGCATCAGTGAAGCTTTCTTT; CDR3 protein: CASSQDRGISEAFF
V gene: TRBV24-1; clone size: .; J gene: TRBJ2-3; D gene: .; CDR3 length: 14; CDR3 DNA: TGTGCCACCAGTGATGCCGACCTTACAGATACGCAGTATTTT; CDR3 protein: CATSDADLTDTQYF
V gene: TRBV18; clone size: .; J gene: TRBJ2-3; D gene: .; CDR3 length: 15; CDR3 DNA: TGTGCCAGCTCACCGCCCGGAACTTCAGGGGATACGCAGTATTTT; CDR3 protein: CASSPPGTSGDTQYF
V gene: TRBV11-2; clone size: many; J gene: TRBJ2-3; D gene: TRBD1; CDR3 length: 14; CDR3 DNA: TGTGCCAGCAGCTTATTCGACAGGGCAGATACGCAGTATTTT; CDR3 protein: CASSLFDRADTQYF
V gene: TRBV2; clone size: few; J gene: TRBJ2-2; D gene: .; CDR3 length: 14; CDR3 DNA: TGTGCCAGCAACCAGGGGGGATACACCGGGGAGCTGTTTTTT; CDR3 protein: CASNQGGYTGELFF
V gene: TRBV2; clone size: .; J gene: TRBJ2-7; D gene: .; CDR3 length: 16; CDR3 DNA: TGTGCCAGCAGTGAATGGGGGGGGGACAGCTCCTACGAGCAGTACTTC; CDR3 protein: CASSEWGGDSSYEQYF
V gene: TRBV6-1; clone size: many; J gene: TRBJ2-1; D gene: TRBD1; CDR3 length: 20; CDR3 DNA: TGTGCCAGCAGTTATGTTTCGACAGGGTCGATTTCCTCCTCCTACAATGAGCAGTTCTTC; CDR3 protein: CASSYVSTGSISSSYNEQFF
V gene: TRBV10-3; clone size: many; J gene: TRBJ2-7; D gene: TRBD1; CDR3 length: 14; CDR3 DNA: TGTGCCATCAGTGATAGGACAGGGGGCTTCGAGCAGTACTTC; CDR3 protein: CAISDRTGGFEQYF